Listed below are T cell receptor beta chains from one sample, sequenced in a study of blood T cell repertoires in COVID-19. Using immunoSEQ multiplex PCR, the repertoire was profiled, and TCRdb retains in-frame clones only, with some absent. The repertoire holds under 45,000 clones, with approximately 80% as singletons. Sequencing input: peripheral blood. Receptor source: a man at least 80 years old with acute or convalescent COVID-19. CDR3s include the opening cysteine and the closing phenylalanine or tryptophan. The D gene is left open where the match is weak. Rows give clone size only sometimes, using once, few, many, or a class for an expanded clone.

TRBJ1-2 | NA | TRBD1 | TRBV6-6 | TGTGCCAGCAGTGACCCGGGACAGGGCTATGGCTACACCTTC | CASSDPGQGYGYTF
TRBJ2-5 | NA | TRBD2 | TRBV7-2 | TGTGCCAGCAGCTTAGCGCGCGGGAGCGGAGAGACCCAGTACTTC | CASSLARGSGETQYF
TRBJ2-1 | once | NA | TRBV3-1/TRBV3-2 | TGTGCCAGCGCTCCCGACAGTCACAATGAGCAGTTCTTC | CASAPDSHNEQFF
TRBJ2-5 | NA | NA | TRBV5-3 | TGTGCCAGAAGCTCGGACAGCCAAGAGACCCAGTACTTC | CARSSDSQETQYF
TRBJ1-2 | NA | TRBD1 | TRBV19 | TGTGCCAGTAGTATTCCGGGGAACAGGGGAGCTAACTATGGCTACACCTTC | CASSIPGNRGANYGYTF
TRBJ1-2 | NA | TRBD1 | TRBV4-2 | TGTGCCAGCAGCCAAGATTTCGGGACAGGGAAGGGCTATGGCTACACCTTC | CASSQDFGTGKGYGYTF
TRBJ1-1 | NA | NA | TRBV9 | TGTGCCAGCAGCGGACAGACATACACTGAAGCTTTCTTT | CASSGQTYTEAFF
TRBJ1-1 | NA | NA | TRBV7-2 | TGTGCCAGCAGCTTAGACAGGAACACTGAAGCTTTCTTT | CASSLDRNTEAFF
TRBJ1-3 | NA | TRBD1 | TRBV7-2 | TGTGCCAGCAGCTTAGAGGGACAGGGACCTTTCTCTGGAAACACCATATATTTT | CASSLEGQGPFSGNTIYF
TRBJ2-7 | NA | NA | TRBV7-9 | TGTGCCAGCAGCCCCGAGGGTGCAAGCTCCTACGAGCAGTACTTC | CASSPEGASSYEQYF
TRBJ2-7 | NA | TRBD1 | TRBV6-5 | TGTGCCAGCAGTAGAGGACAGGGTTTCTACGAGCAGTACTTC | CASSRGQGFYEQYF
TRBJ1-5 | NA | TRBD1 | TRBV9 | TGTGCCAGCGGGGACAGTGGAACTGAAGCCCAGCATTTT | CASGDSGTEAQHF
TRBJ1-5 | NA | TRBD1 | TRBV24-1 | TGTGCCACCAGTGGCGGAGCCGGGACAGTCAATCAGCCCCAGCATTTT | CATSGGAGTVNQPQHF
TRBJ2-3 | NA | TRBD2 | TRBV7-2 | TGTGCCAGCAGCTTGACTAGCGGAGGATATCCTAGCACAGATACGCAGTATTTT | CASSLTSGGYPSTDTQYF
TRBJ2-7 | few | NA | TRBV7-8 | TGTGCCAGCAGCCCGCGACCAACTAGGAGCTCCTACGAGCAGTACTTC | CASSPRPTRSSYEQYF
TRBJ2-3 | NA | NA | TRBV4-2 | TGTGCCAGCAGCCAAGATCGGGGTTGGATAAATACGCAGTATTTT | CASSQDRGWINTQYF
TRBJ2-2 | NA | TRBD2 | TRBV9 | TGTGCCAGCAATCCCCGGGGGGGAGGAGGGAACACCGGGGAGCTGTTTTTT | CASNPRGGGGNTGELFF
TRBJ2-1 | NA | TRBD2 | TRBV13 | TGTGCCAGCAGGTGGGCGGGGGGTATGGTCACACACAATGAGCAGTTCTTC | CASRWAGGMVTHNEQFF
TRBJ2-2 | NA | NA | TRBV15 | TGTGCCACCAGCAGAGATTTAGAAGTGCCCGGGGAGCTGTTTTTT | CATSRDLEVPGELFF
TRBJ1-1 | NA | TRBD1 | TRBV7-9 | TGTGCCAGCAGCGTCGACAGGGGGGCAGGGGGCACTGAAGCTTTCTTT | CASSVDRGAGGTEAFF
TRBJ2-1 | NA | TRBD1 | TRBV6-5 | TGTGCCAGCAGTTACTCAGTGACAGGGCTTGATGAGCAGTTCTTC | CASSYSVTGLDEQFF
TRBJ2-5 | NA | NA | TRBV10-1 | TGCGCCAGGCCCAAAGGGACAAAGGATCAAGAGACCCAGTACTTC | CARPKGTKDQETQYF
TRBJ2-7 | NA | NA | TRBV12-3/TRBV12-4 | TGTGCCAGCAGTTTGGGCGGACGGGGCGAGCAGTACTTC | CASSLGGRGEQYF
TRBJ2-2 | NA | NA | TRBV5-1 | TGCGCCAGCAGCCTTGGGGCTAGCGACCCCGGGGAGCTGTTTTTT | CASSLGASDPGELFF
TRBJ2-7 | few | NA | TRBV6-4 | TGTGCCAGCAGTGATAACGGTGACTACGAGCAGTACTTC | CASSDNGDYEQYF
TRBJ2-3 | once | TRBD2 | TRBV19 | TGTGCCAGTAGTCCCACCGGGACTAGGAAACTCACAGATACGCAGTATTTT | CASSPTGTRKLTDTQYF
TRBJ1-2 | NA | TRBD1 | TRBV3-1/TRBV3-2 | TGTGCCAGCAGCCATGAAGACAGGGACTATGGCTACACCTTC | CASSHEDRDYGYTF
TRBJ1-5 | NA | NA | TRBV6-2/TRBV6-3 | TGTGCCAGCAGCCCCGGGGTTGTGGGCAATCAGCCCCAGCATTTT | CASSPGVVGNQPQHF
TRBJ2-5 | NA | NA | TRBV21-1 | TGTGCCAGCAGCACGAGGGACAGGGGTGAGACCCAGTACTTC | CASSTRDRGETQYF
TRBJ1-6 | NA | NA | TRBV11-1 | TGTGCCAGCAGCCCCCACGTCCGGAGTTTCGGTTCACCCCTCCACTTT | CASSPHVRSFGSPLHF
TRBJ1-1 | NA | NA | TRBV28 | NA | CASSSSDREPEAFF
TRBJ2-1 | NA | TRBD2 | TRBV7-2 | TGTGCCAGCAGGTTAGGAGAGAGGGCTAGCGGGACTAATGAGCAGTTCTTC | CASRLGERASGTNEQFF
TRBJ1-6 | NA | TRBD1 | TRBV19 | TGTGCCAGTAGTACGACAGGGTATAATTCACCCCTCCACTTT | CASSTTGYNSPLHF
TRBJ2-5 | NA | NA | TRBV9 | TGTGCCAGCAGCGTAGTGGGGGCGACCAAAGAGACCCAGTACTTC | CASSVVGATKETQYF
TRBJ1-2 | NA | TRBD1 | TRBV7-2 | TGTGCCAGCAGCCCCAGGGGGCTTGGCTACACCTTC | CASSPRGLGYTF
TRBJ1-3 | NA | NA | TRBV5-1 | TGCGCCAGCAGCCCCGGGTCTTCTGGAAACACCATATATTTT | CASSPGSSGNTIYF
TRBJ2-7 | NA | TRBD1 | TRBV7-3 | TGTGCCAGCAGCATTTGGACAGGCCCCTACGAGCAGTACTTC | CASSIWTGPYEQYF
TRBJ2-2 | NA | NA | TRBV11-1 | TGTGCCAGCAGACAACTAGCTAGCTCCGGGGAGCTGTTTTTT | CASRQLASSGELFF
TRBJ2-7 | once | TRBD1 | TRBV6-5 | TGTGCCAGCAGTTACGTCCGACAGGGTATTACCTACGAGCAGTACTTC | CASSYVRQGITYEQYF
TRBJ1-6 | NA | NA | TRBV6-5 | TGTGCCAGCAGTTATAATGATAATTCACCCCTCCACTTT | CASSYNDNSPLHF
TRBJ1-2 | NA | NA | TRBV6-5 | TGTGCCAGCAGTTACGCGCTCCGTATGGGCGGCTACACCTTC | CASSYALRMGGYTF
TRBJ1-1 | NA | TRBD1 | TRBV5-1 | TGCGCCAGCAGTCGGGGCTTTAGACAGGGGCAGAACACTGAAGCTTTCTTT | CASSRGFRQGQNTEAFF
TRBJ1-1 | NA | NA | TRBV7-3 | TGTGCCAGCAGCTTAACCTCGCGCACTGAAGCTTTCTTT | CASSLTSRTEAFF
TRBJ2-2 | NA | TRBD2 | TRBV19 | TGTGCCAGTAGTTCGGGACTAGCATTCGGGGAGCTGTTTTTT | CASSSGLAFGELFF
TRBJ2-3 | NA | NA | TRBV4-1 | TGCGCCAGCAGCCACCCCGGACAGGATACGCAGTATTTT | CASSHPGQDTQYF